Following are 14 T cell receptor beta chains from one sample sequenced in a study of cytomegalovirus exposure and HLA in healthy donors. Amplification used 60 Vbeta primers and 13 Jbeta primers. Repertoires were generated with immunoSEQ multiplex PCR, while TCRdb's copy carries only in-frame clones and drops some. The sample has about 93,000 clones, nearly 80% seen once. Source material: PBMCs. Every receptor here comes from a woman in her forties in good health and CMV-seronegative.

This clone was detected only once. This chain joins TRBV19 and TRBJ2-5, with TRBD2 matching 12 bases. The V gene's germline CDR1 is LNHDA and CDR2 SQIVND (reference sequence). V lost 4 bases, J lost 6 bases, and 15 bases stayed unmatched. The CDR3 extends over 18 amino acids. The CDR3 is CASSTNLLAGGGVKTQYF. DNA for the CDR3: TGTGCCAGTAGTACGAACCTACTAGCGGGAGGCGGTGTTAAGACCCAGTACTTC.

This chain uses TRBV18 with TRBJ1-4; TRBD1 agrees at 10 bases. The CDR3 loop spans 17 amino acids. The germline gives CDR1 KGHSH, CDR2 LQKENI. V shed 3 bases and J 0 bases; nucleotides not matched to a gene: 4. The CDR3 coding sequence is TGTGCCAGCTCACCTTTTGGACAGGGGGCAACTAATGAAAAACTGTTTTTT. Translating it yields CASSPFGQGATNEKLFF.

The chain couples TRBV25-1 to TRBJ2-2, with 7 bases aligning to TRBD1. The germline gives CDR1 MGHDK, CDR2 SYGVNS. The CDR3 is made up of 16 amino acids. J lost 0 bases, V lost 4 bases, and 5 bases had no gene match. The CDR3 region is CASSGPDRPNTGELFF. Written as DNA, the CDR3 is TGTGCCAGCAGTGGGCCGGACAGGCCGAACACCGGGGAGCTGTTTTTT.

V usage is TRBV27 and J usage is TRBJ1-3, with 7 bases matching TRBD1. Germline V gene lookup returns CDR1 MNHEY and CDR2 SMNVEV (reference sequence). V was pared by 4 bases and J by 3 bases, with 12 bases of the junction left unmatched. The CDR3 sequence is 17 residues long. As DNA, the CDR3 is TGTGCCAGCAGTTCGCCGAGGGGGACAGCCCATGGAAACACCATATATTTT. Translating gives CASSSPRGTAHGNTIYF.

The CDR3 here is CASSSGTGGSYNEQFF. The CDR3 DNA is TGCGCCAGCAGCTCGGGGACGGGGGGATCCTACAATGAGCAGTTCTTC. The rearrangement uses TRBV5-1 and TRBJ2-1, with 7 bases identical to TRBD2. In germline, CDR1 is SGHRS, CDR2 YFSETQ. This CDR3 has 16 amino acids. V shed 3 bases, J shed 1 base, and the junction held 7 bases outside the gene matches.

The chain combines TRBV30 with TRBJ2-1; D is unclear. This CDR3 is built from 12 residues. Trimming removed 1 base at V and 9 bases at J, with 10 bases between. Germline CDR1 reads GTSNPN; CDR2 reads SVGIG (reference sequence). The chain's CDR3 is CAWSEASGEQFF. In DNA form, the CDR3 reads TGTGCCTGGAGTGAGGCGTCGGGTGAGCAGTTCTTC.

This clone was counted once. The chain combines TRBV7-9 with TRBJ1-5; unclear D gene. V lost 1 base and J 7 bases, leaving 14 bases between the germline ends. The CDR3 runs 15 residues. Looked up from germline, CDR1 is SEHNR and CDR2 is FQNEAQ (reference sequence). The CDR3 region has the DNA TGTGCCAGCAGCTTAGTATCTGGAGGCCGACAGCCCCAGCATTTT. Translated: CASSLVSGGRQPQHF.

Only one count was recorded for this clone. This chain links TRBV19 with TRBJ1-5; 9 nucleotides align to TRBD1. The CDR3 is 17 amino acids. Trimming cost V 5 bases and J 1 base; bases outside gene matches: 9. CDR1 and CDR2 (germline): LNHDA, SQIVND (reference sequence). This CDR3 reads CASSSSLGTGSNQPQHF. CDR3 nucleotides: TGTGCCAGTAGTTCGTCGCTCGGGACAGGGAGCAATCAGCCCCAGCATTTT.

The chain carries TRBV28 and TRBJ2-5; D is possibly TRBD2 (5 bases). The germline V gene has CDR1 MDHEN and CDR2 SYDVKM. Trimming removed 3 bases at V and 2 bases at J, with 13 bases between. There are 15 residues in the CDR3. The CDR3 DNA reads as TGTGCCAGCAGTTTGGGAGACTTAAAGCAAGAGACCCAGTACTTC. This translates into CASSLGDLKQETQYF.

This rearrangement joins TRBV12-1 to TRBJ1-5. TRBV12-1 is a listed pseudogene. The CDR3 is 15 residues long. The DNA for the CDR3 is TGTGCCAGCAGCCCCGGGGGGGATGAGGATCAGCCCCAGCATTTT. It yields the protein CASSPGGDEDQPQHF.

The chain has TRBV19 and TRBJ2-2; 12 positions agree with TRBD2. Germline assignment: CDR1 LNHDA and CDR2 SQIVND (reference sequence). This CDR3 has 17 amino acids. Unmatched junction bases numbered 9, after V lost 7 bases and J lost 3 bases. The CDR3 spells CASTRVLAGGDTGELFF. Written as DNA, the CDR3 is TGTGCCAGTACCCGCGTACTAGCGGGAGGCGACACCGGGGAGCTGTTTTTT.

This rearrangement joins TRBV7-3 to TRBJ1-4; TRBD1 agrees at 7 bases. This CDR3 region has 15 residues. Germline values: CDR1 SGHTA, CDR2 FQGTGA. With 4 bases clipped from V and 3 bases from J, the junction kept 5 bases outside the gene matches. This CDR3 reads CASSSTGVSNEKLFF. The CDR3 nucleotides are TGTGCCAGCAGCTCTACAGGGGTATCTAATGAAAAACTGTTTTTT.

The genes are TRBV10-3 and TRBJ2-1; possibly TRBD1 for D (5 bases). The germline V gene has CDR1 ENHRY and CDR2 SYGVKD. This CDR3 spans 11 amino acids. The V end was cut by 4 bases, the J end by 11 bases, with 9 bases between. This CDR3 reads CAISVDSQQFF. CDR3 nucleotides: TGTGCCATCAGTGTAGACAGTCAGCAGTTCTTC.

This clone was seen once. The chain combines TRBV29-1 with TRBJ1-2; 8 positions agree with TRBD1. The V gene's germline CDR1 is SQVTM and CDR2 ANQGSEA. Germline trimming cut 4 bases from V and 8 bases from J; bases unmatched to any gene: 9. There are 13 residues in the CDR3. CDR3 sequence reads: CSVATGGGEGYTF. CDR3 sequence (DNA): TGCAGCGTTGCAACAGGGGGGGGAGAAGGCTACACCTTC.